This record covers a single T cell receptor beta chain. The antigen remains unidentified. The source of the blood RNA was unsorted whole blood, and germline DNA was extracted as well. Making TCR beta cDNA involved approximately 0.5 ug total RNA and a constant-region primer. Slightly modified ARM-PCR with three nested multiplex PCR rounds yielded TCR beta libraries. Each CDR3 protein gets one entry after TCRdb re-called the multiplex PCR reads with MiXCR. The sample consists of 300,000 to 400,000 distinct CDR3 sequences, 65% of them appearing once. The sample comes from a study of tumor-infiltrating lymphocytes in primary liver carcinoma. Findings of the study overall: When set against blood, tumors had a significantly higher top-250-clone fraction (p = 0.039). Pairs of tumor regions overlapped more than tumor-adjacent and tumor-blood pairs did.

The origin of this receptor is a middle-aged man with primary liver carcinoma and hepatitis B virus infection. The sequencing input was peripheral blood.

The CDR3 spells CASSHRTYNYCYTF. DNA for the CDR3: TGTGCCAGCAGTCACCGGACGTATAATTATTGCTACACCTTC. This chain joins TRBV12-3 or TRBV12-4 and TRBJ1-2, with D hard to call. The CDR3 extends over 14 amino acids. With 5 bases removed from V and 9 bases from J, the gap between germline ends came to 19 bases.